The rows below give T cell receptor beta chains drawn from one sample of a study of T cell responses to AZD1222 COVID-19 vaccine. The protocol was immunoSEQ multiplex PCR, while the TCRdb copy is restricted to in-frame clones and leaves out a portion. Here the sample spans some 170,000 clones, around 94% being singletons. Sequenced material: peripheral blood, taken on day 0 of AZD1222 vaccination. These TCRs come from an adult in good health. The CDR3 runs from the conserved cysteine through the conserved F or W. The D gene is left open where the match is weak. Size tells how often a clone was seen (once, few, many) or the class of an expanded clone, and some rows leave it out.

d_gene | abundance | j_gene | v_gene | len | CDR3nt | CDR3aa
. | . | TRBJ2-7 | TRBV6-5 | 14 | TGTGCCAGCAGTTACTCTGGCCGGAACTACGAGCAGTACTTC | CASSYSGRNYEQYF
. | . | TRBJ1-1 | TRBV5-6 | 15 | TGTGCCAGCAGCTTGGAAAGGGTTTGGAACACTGAAGCTTTCTTT | CASSLERVWNTEAFF
. | . | TRBJ1-1 | TRBV6-5 | 14 | TGTGCCAGCTACAGGGCAAACATGAACACTGAAGCTTTCTTT | CASYRANMNTEAFF
. | . | TRBJ1-5 | TRBV5-5 | 13 | TGTGCCAGCAGCCCTCGGATTAATCAGCCCCAGCATTTT | CASSPRINQPQHF
. | . | TRBJ2-3 | TRBV5-1 | 11 | TGCGCCAGCAGCTTCATAGATACGCAGTATTTT | CASSFIDTQYF
. | . | TRBJ1-2 | TRBV9 | 16 | TGTGCCAGCAGCGTGGAACAGGGCCTTGCCGTCTATGGCTACACCTTC | CASSVEQGLAVYGYTF
. | . | TRBJ2-1 | TRBV5-1 | 13 | TGCGCCAGCATGTTTGGACCATCGGATGAGCAGTTCTTC | CASMFGPSDEQFF
. | . | TRBJ1-5 | TRBV5-1 | 15 | TGCGCCAGCAGCCTTCAGAAAGGATTGGATCAGCCCCAGCATTTT | CASSLQKGLDQPQHF
. | . | TRBJ1-1 | TRBV21-1 | 16 | TGTGCCAGCTCTGTTCCGGGACAGCCCGTGGAGGCGGGAGCTTTCTTT | CASSVPGQPVEAGAFF
. | once | TRBJ1-5 | TRBV3-1/TRBV3-2 | 14 | TGTGCCAGCAGCCTGGGAGCCACTAATCAGCCCCAGCATTTT | CASSLGATNQPQHF
. | . | TRBJ2-3 | TRBV27 | 16 | TGTGCCAGCAGTAAAAGAATCAGTATAATGGCAGATACGCAGTATTTT | CASSKRISIMADTQYF
. | . | TRBJ1-2 | TRBV30 | 15 | TGTGCCTGGAGTGTACATTGGCAGTACCCGGATGGCTACACCTTC | CAWSVHWQYPDGYTF
. | . | TRBJ2-6 | TRBV2 | 14 | TGTGCCAGCAGGCAGGGCTCTGGGGCCAACGTCCTGACTTTC | CASRQGSGANVLTF
. | . | TRBJ1-1 | TRBV18 | 15 | TGTGCCAGCTCACCACCCCCAGGAATGAACACTGAAGCTTTCTTT | CASSPPPGMNTEAFF
TRBD2 | . | TRBJ2-5 | TRBV3-1/TRBV3-2 | 16 | TGTGCCAGCAGCGTCCGGACTAGCGGGGGTGGATTGGCCCAGTACTTC | CASSVRTSGGGLAQYF
. | . | TRBJ2-7 | TRBV3-1/TRBV3-2 | 13 | TGTGCCAGCAGCCCTAGGGGATCCTACGAGCAGTACTTC | CASSPRGSYEQYF
TRBD1 | . | TRBJ1-6 | TRBV11-3 | 16 | TGTGCCAGCAGCTGGATACAGGGGGCGAGAGATTCACCCCTCCACTTT | CASSWIQGARDSPLHF
. | . | TRBJ1-4 | TRBV7-6 | 15 | TGTGCCAGCAGTCAGATCCCAGGGGATGATGAAAAACTGTTTTTT | CASSQIPGDDEKLFF
TRBD1 | . | TRBJ1-6 | TRBV5-1 | 15 | TGCGCCAGCAGCTTGGGGGGACAGGTCCATTCACCCCTCCACTTT | CASSLGGQVHSPLHF
TRBD1 | . | TRBJ2-7 | TRBV30 | 15 | TGTGCCTGGAGGCTTCAAGGGGGGACAGGGGAGGGGCAGTACTTC | CAWRLQGGTGEGQYF
. | . | TRBJ2-7 | TRBV9 | 15 | TGTGCCAGCAGCGTCTCCGGGACCGGACGGTACGAGCAGTACTTC | CASSVSGTGRYEQYF
TRBD2 | . | TRBJ2-1 | TRBV6-5 | 14 | TGTGCCAGCAGCGGACTAGGGCCTTTGGATGAGCAGTTCTTC | CASSGLGPLDEQFF
TRBD1 | . | TRBJ2-1 | TRBV7-9 | 15 | TGTGCCAGCAGCTGGGGACAGGGCGCCTACAATGAGCAGTTCTTC | CASSWGQGAYNEQFF
. | . | TRBJ1-2 | TRBV4-2 | 15 | TGTGCCAGCAGCCAAGATGGCGGGGAAGTGTATGGCTACACCTTC | CASSQDGGEVYGYTF
. | . | TRBJ2-5 | TRBV7-3 | 13 | TGTGCCAGCAGCTTGGGGGGCCAAGAGACCCAGTACTTC | CASSLGGQETQYF
. | . | TRBJ2-5 | TRBV12-3/TRBV12-4 | 12 | TGTGCCAGCAGTTTAGCGGCGGAGACCCAGTACTTC | CASSLAAETQYF
TRBD1 | . | TRBJ1-5 | TRBV2 | 13 | TGTGCCAGCAGCGACAGGGATTATCAGCCCCAGCATTTT | CASSDRDYQPQHF
. | . | TRBJ1-2 | TRBV2 | 14 | TGTGCCAGCATACCACGGGGGGGCAGCTATGGCTACACCTTC | CASIPRGGSYGYTF
TRBD2 | . | TRBJ2-2 | TRBV10-3 | 17 | TGTGCCATCAGTGAGAGGTACCTAGCGGTTAACACCGGGGAGCTGTTTTTT | CAISERYLAVNTGELFF
. | . | TRBJ1-1 | TRBV6-6 | 13 | TGTGCCAGCAGTTGGGGAGGGAACACTGAAGCTTTCTTT | CASSWGGNTEAFF
. | . | TRBJ1-1 | TRBV6-5 | 14 | TGTGCCAGCAGCCGACATGGAGGTGGGGGTGAAGCTTTCTTT | CASSRHGGGGEAFF
. | few | TRBJ1-2 | TRBV5-1 | 13 | TGCGCCAGCAGCTCTCAGCAGTCCTATGGCTACACCTTC | CASSSQQSYGYTF
. | . | TRBJ1-5 | TRBV5-1 | 13 | TGCGCCAGCAGCTTGGAGGGGGGTCAGCCCCAGCATTTT | CASSLEGGQPQHF
. | . | TRBJ1-2 | TRBV29-1 | 13 | TGCAGCGTTGAAGGACAGCATAACTATGGCTACACCTTC | CSVEGQHNYGYTF
TRBD2 | . | TRBJ2-5 | TRBV11-2 | 15 | TGTGCCAGCAGATCCAGCGGGGGGCTCCAAGAGACCCAGTACTTC | CASRSSGGLQETQYF
. | . | TRBJ2-3 | TRBV29-1 | 11 | TGCAGCGTTGGGGGCACAGATACGCAGTATTTT | CSVGGTDTQYF
TRBD1 | . | TRBJ1-4 | TRBV5-1 | 15 | TGCGCCAGCAGCTGGACAGGGTTAATAAATGAAAAACTGTTTTTT | CASSWTGLINEKLFF
. | . | TRBJ1-4 | TRBV7-2 | 16 | TGTGCCAGCAGCTTAGGACGGGCCCTACCGGATGAAAAACTGTTTTTT | CASSLGRALPDEKLFF
. | once | TRBJ1-3 | TRBV13 | 20 | TGTGCCAGCAGCCCCTTAGTCCGGACAGCCCAGAGGAACTCTGGAAACACCATATATTTT | CASSPLVRTAQRNSGNTIYF
. | . | TRBJ2-7 | TRBV6-2/TRBV6-3 | 14 | TGTGCCAGCAGTTATTCACAGGTTACCTACGAGCAGTACTTC | CASSYSQVTYEQYF
TRBD2 | . | TRBJ2-7 | TRBV13 | 15 | TGTGCCAGCAGCTCTAGGACTAGCGGCTACTACGAGCAGTACTTC | CASSSRTSGYYEQYF
. | few | TRBJ2-7 | TRBV5-1 | 11 | TGCGCCAGCAGCTTCGGGTACGAGCAGTACTTC | CASSFGYEQYF
. | . | TRBJ2-7 | TRBV11-3 | 14 | TGTGCCAGCAGCTTACAGGCACTAGACTACGAGCAGTACTTC | CASSLQALDYEQYF
TRBD2 | . | TRBJ2-2 | TRBV3-1/TRBV3-2 | 15 | TGTGCCAGCAGCCACGCGGGGGGGCCCACCGGGGAGCTGTTTTTT | CASSHAGGPTGELFF
TRBD1 | . | TRBJ1-2 | TRBV7-9 | 16 | TGTGCCAGCAGCTTAGTTGCGGGACAGGGGCCCTATGGCTACACCTTC | CASSLVAGQGPYGYTF
. | . | TRBJ2-2 | TRBV6-5 | 15 | TGTGCCAGCAGTTACGTTCGGGGGAGTGTCGGGGAGCTGTTTTTT | CASSYVRGSVGELFF
. | . | TRBJ2-5 | TRBV6-5 | 15 | TGTGCCAGCAGTGACTCCGGAGGGATCCAAGAGACCCAGTACTTC | CASSDSGGIQETQYF
. | . | TRBJ2-5 | TRBV7-6 | 15 | TGTGCCAGCAGCTTCAAGAAAGCGGCGGGGACTGCCAAGTACTTC | CASSFKKAAGTAKYF